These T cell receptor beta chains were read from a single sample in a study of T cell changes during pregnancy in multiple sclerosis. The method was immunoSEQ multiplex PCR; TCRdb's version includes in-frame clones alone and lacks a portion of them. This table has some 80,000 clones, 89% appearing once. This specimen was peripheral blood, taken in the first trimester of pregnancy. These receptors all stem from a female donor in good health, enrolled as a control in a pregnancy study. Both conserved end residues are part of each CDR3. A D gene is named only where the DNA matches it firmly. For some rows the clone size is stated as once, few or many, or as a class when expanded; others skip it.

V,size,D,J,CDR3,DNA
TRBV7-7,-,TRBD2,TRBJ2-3,CASSRTGGTDTQYF,TGTGCTAGCAGCCGAACGGGAGGTACAGATACGCAGTATTTT
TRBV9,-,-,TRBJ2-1,CASSVPPGRDNEQFF,TGTGCCAGCAGCGTACCCCCTGGGCGTGACAATGAGCAGTTCTTC
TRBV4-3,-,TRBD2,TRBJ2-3,CASSQDPLSSGANTDTQYF,TGCGCCAGCAGCCAAGATCCCCTTTCTAGCGGAGCAAACACAGATACGCAGTATTTT
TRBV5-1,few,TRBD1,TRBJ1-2,CASSWGQGGYTF,TGCGCCAGCAGCTGGGGACAGGGAGGCTACACCTTC
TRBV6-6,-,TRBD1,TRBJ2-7,CASRTGTASYEQYF,TGTGCCAGCAGGACCGGGACAGCGTCCTACGAGCAGTACTTC
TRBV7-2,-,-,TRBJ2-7,CASSGFIAGAEQYF,TGTGCCAGCAGCGGGTTCATAGCAGGGGCCGAGCAGTACTTC
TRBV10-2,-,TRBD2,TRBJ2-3,CASVPAGVRTDTQYF,TGCGCCAGCGTCCCAGCGGGAGTTAGGACAGATACGCAGTATTTT
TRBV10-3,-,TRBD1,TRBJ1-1,CAISDDRGKDTEAFF,TGTGCCATCAGTGACGACAGGGGAAAAGACACTGAAGCTTTCTTT
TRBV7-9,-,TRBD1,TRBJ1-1,CASTQQGKNTEAFF,TGTGCCAGCACCCAACAGGGGAAGAACACTGAAGCTTTCTTT
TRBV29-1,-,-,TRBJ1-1,CSVEGREVYTEAFF,TGCAGCGTTGAGGGGAGGGAGGTGTATACTGAAGCTTTCTTT
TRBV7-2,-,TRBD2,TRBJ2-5,CASRRRSGSTGETQYF,TGTGCCAGCAGACGACGAAGCGGGAGTACGGGAGAGACCCAGTACTTC
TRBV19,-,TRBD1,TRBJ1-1,CASSIGAGGNTEAFF,TGTGCCAGTAGTATAGGGGCAGGGGGGAACACTGAAGCTTTCTTT
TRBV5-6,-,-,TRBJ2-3,CASSFEFSGADTQYF,TGTGCCAGCAGCTTCGAGTTCTCGGGGGCAGATACGCAGTATTTT
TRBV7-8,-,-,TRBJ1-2,CASSSRERANYGYTF,TGTGCCAGCAGCTCGCGAGAACGGGCTAACTATGGCTACACCTTC
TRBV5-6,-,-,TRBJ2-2,CASSYLKRTASNTGELFF,TGTGCCAGCAGCTATCTAAAACGGACAGCCTCGAACACCGGGGAGCTGTTTTTT
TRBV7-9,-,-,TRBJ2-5,CASSGVGGETQYF,TGTGCCAGCAGCGGAGTGGGTGGAGAGACCCAGTACTTC
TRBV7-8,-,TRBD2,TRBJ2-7,CASSLATSVTYEQYF,TGTGCCAGCAGCTTAGCGACTAGCGTAACCTACGAGCAGTACTTC
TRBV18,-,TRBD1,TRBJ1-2,CASSPRLDRGYGYTF,TGTGCCAGCTCACCCCGTCTTGACAGGGGCTATGGCTACACCTTC
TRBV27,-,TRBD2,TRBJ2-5,CASSFSSGETQYF,TGTGCCAGCAGTTTCTCTAGCGGGGAGACCCAGTACTTC
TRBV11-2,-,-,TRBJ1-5,CASSLDTGRGQPQHF,TGTGCCAGCAGCTTAGATACAGGTCGGGGGCAGCCCCAGCATTTT
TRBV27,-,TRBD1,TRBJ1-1,CASSGQGGTEAFF,TGTGCCAGCAGTGGACAGGGTGGGACTGAAGCTTTCTTT
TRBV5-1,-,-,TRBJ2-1,CASTREEVSYNEQFF,TGCGCCAGCACGAGGGAGGAAGTGTCCTACAATGAGCAGTTCTTC
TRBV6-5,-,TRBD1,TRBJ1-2,CASSDQTGINGYTF,TGTGCCAGCAGTGACCAGACAGGGATTAATGGCTACACCTTC
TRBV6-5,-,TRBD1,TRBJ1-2,CASSYNNRGSYGYTF,TGTGCCAGCAGTTACAATAACAGGGGCAGCTATGGCTACACCTTC
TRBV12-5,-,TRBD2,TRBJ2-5,CASGLVTSGKGTQYF,TGTGCTAGTGGTTTAGTGACTAGCGGGAAGGGGACCCAGTACTTC
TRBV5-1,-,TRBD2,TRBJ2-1,CASSPQTSGGTKEQFF,TGCGCCAGCAGCCCCCAGACTAGCGGGGGGACCAAAGAGCAGTTCTTC
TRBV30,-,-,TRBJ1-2,CAWAHGGEGYTF,TGTGCCTGGGCCCACGGAGGGGAGGGCTACACCTTC
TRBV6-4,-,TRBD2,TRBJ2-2,CASSDASGGITGELFF,TGTGCCAGCAGTGACGCTAGCGGAGGGATCACCGGGGAGCTGTTTTTT
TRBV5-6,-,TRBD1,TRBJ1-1,CASSLTQGLRTEAFF,TGTGCCAGCAGCTTGACACAGGGGCTGCGCACTGAAGCTTTCTTT